The table lists the clone carrying this TCR beta chain with a few counts. Its antigen is as yet unknown. The record originates from a study of cytomegalovirus exposure and HLA in healthy donors. The wider study: About 85 million unique TCRs from HLA-typed donors were held in an early release of data. General study findings and limits: A later analysis found TCR association rates differed by HLA locus, highest for DRB1 and lowest for HLA-C. The authors enumerated around 150 TCR beta chains as linked to cytomegalovirus.

CDR1 MNHNS and CDR2 SASEGT come from the germline V gene. Trimming took 4 bases from V and 1 from J, leaving 13 bases between them. This CDR3 region has 15 residues. The donors comprised healthy bone marrow donors. A multiplex PCR was run with 60 Vbeta primers and 13 Jbeta primers. TCRdb keeps only in-frame clones here, not all; method: immunoSEQ multiplex PCR. This sample has 130,000 or so clones; roughly 9% occur once, and the top ten carry 5% to 6.5%. The chain combines TRBV6-1 with TRBJ1-1; possibly TRBD1 for D (6 bases). This receptor was taken from a woman in her forties in good health and CMV-seropositive. Sequencing was performed on PBMCs. The CDR3 here is CASSADRYTNTEAFF. The CDR3 DNA is TGTGCCAGCAGTGCCGACAGGTACACGAACACTGAAGCTTTCTTT.